The 23 T cell receptor beta chains given below trace back to one sample, sequenced in a study of cytomegalovirus exposure and HLA in healthy donors. The PCR contained 60 Vbeta and 13 Jbeta primers. Libraries were prepared by immunoSEQ multiplex PCR; TCRdb keeps only in-frame clonotypes and omits some of them. The top ten clones hold 1.1% of a sample with fewer than 250,000 clones, about three quarters of them seen once. The specimen was PBMCs. These receptors were collected from a woman between 35 and 50 years old in good health and CMV-seronegative.

The gene calls are TRBV7-3 and TRBJ2-3; TRBD2 agrees at 9 bases. The CDR3 is made up of 16 amino acids. V was pared by 1 base and J by 4 bases, with 6 bases of the junction left unmatched. Germline V gene lookup returns CDR1 SGHTA and CDR2 FQGTGA. The CDR3 region is CASSLNLAGGPDTQYF. DNA of the CDR3: TGTGCCAGCAGCTTAAATCTGGCGGGAGGGCCAGATACGCAGTATTTT.

CDR3 nucleotides: TGTGCCAGCAGCTTAGACGGGCAGGGTTTCTACGAGCAGTACTTC. Amino acids: CASSLDGQGFYEQYF. V and J are TRBV7-2 and TRBJ2-7; possible D gene TRBD1, 5 bases. The germline gives CDR1 SGHTA, CDR2 FQGNSA. Trimming left V 1 base short and J 3 bases short, with 13 bases between. This CDR3 spans 15 amino acids.

The CDR3 sequence is CASSPRQGQDGTEAFF. The CDR3 DNA is TGTGCCAGCTCACCTAGACAGGGGCAGGACGGTACTGAAGCTTTCTTT. The chain links TRBV18 to TRBJ1-1, with 8 bases matching TRBD1. The CDR3 sequence is 16 residues long. With 3 bases clipped from V and 5 bases from J, the junction kept 11 bases outside the gene matches. Germline-derived CDR1 and CDR2 are KGHSH and LQKENI.

The chain joins TRBV5-1 to TRBJ2-7, with 12 bases that match TRBD1. Germline values: CDR1 SGHRS, CDR2 YFSETQ. This CDR3 has 14 residues. The ends lost 4 bases at V and 5 bases at J; junction bases unmatched: 4. The CDR3: CASSPGQGADEQYF. For the CDR3, the DNA is TGCGCCAGCAGCCCGGGACAGGGGGCAGACGAGCAGTACTTC.

The rearrangement links TRBV18 to TRBJ1-5; TRBD1 is a possible D gene (5 bases). Trimming shortened V by 3 bases and J by 1 base, and 7 bases separated the two germline ends. The CDR3 sequence is 14 residues long. CDR1 and CDR2 (germline): KGHSH, LQKENI. CDR3 sequence (DNA): TGTGCCAGCTCACCGACAGAGAGCAATCAGCCCCAGCATTTT. Translation: CASSPTESNQPQHF.

The chain carries TRBV7-2 and TRBJ2-1; 10 bases line up with TRBD2. CDR1 and CDR2 (germline): SGHTA, FQGNSA. The J segment lost 0 bases and the V segment lost 5 bases, leaving 4 bases of the junction unmatched. The CDR3 runs 16 residues. This CDR3 reads CASSQWTSGSYNEQFF. The CDR3 region has the DNA TGTGCCAGCAGCCAATGGACTAGCGGCTCCTACAATGAGCAGTTCTTC.

The genes are TRBV5-1 and TRBJ2-3, with TRBD2 matching 11 bases. Germline V gene data show CDR1 as SGHRS and CDR2 as YFSETQ. Trimming removed 4 bases from V and 6 bases from J; junction bases left unmatched: 13. CDR3 size: 17 residues. Here the CDR3 DNA reads TGCGCCAGCAGCCTGGACGGGACTAGCGGCCCCCGTGATACGCAGTATTTT. As protein: CASSLDGTSGPRDTQYF.

In regard to this clone: A junction end diverges from the germline sequence, so it may reflect a read error. The chain carries TRBV29-1 and TRBJ1-6; D is uncertain. Germline CDR1 and CDR2: SQVTM and ANQGSEA. The CDR3 loop spans 15 amino acids. CDR3 residues: CSVAVGSSYDSPLHF. The CDR3, as DNA: TGCAGCGTTGCCGTGGGGAGCTCCTATGATTCCCCCCTCCACTTT.

The chain links TRBV6-5 to TRBJ2-3, with a tentative D call TRBD2 (5 bases). Per germline, CDR1 MNHEY and CDR2 SVGAGI. This CDR3 contains 14 residues. Trimming left V 10 bases short and J 4 bases short, with 18 bases between. CDR3 DNA: TGTGCCACCGCTATAGCGATAGGCGCAGATACGCAGTATTTT. It encodes CATAIAIGADTQYF.

The chain recombines TRBV5-4 with TRBJ2-1; 12 nucleotides match TRBD1. This CDR3 has 16 amino acids. The germline V gene encodes CDR1 SGHNT and CDR2 YYREEE (reference sequence). The junction had 12 bases not matched to a gene; V was cut back by 4 bases and J by 10 bases. The CDR3 reads CASSPRGGQGAGEQFF. The CDR3 DNA follows: TGTGCCAGCAGCCCTCGTGGGGGACAGGGGGCTGGCGAGCAGTTCTTC.

The rearrangement joins TRBV7-2 to TRBJ2-2; TRBD1 agrees at 9 bases. After removal of 8 bases from V and 7 bases from J, the junction contained 2 bases not matched to a gene. The CDR3 spans 12 residues. CDR1 and CDR2 from the germline V gene are SGHTA and FQGNSA. In DNA form, the CDR3 reads TGTGCCAGCGACAGGGGGGGCGGGGAGCTGTTTTTT. It codes for CASDRGGGELFF.

V usage is TRBV7-2 and J usage is TRBJ2-7, with a weak D call TRBD1 (5 bases). This CDR3 has 15 residues. The germline V gene has CDR1 SGHTA and CDR2 FQGNSA. The germline V and J ends were trimmed by 2 bases and 6 bases, with 17 bases remaining between them. Here the CDR3 DNA reads TGTGCCAGCAGCTTAAGTCCCAGGGATAAGCGCGAGCAGTACTTC. The encoded protein is CASSLSPRDKREQYF.

J is TRBJ2-3 and V is TRBV5-4, with 13 bases fitting TRBD2. CDR3 size: 15 residues. Germline V gives CDR1 SGHNT, CDR2 YYREEE (reference sequence). With V trimmed by 5 bases and J by 6 bases, 6 bases remained unmatched. The CDR3 is CASRSGLAGVDTQYF. In DNA, the CDR3 is TGTGCCAGCAGATCCGGACTAGCGGGAGTGGATACGCAGTATTTT.

V and J are TRBV7-9 and TRBJ2-7, with D perhaps matching TRBD1 (6 bases). Germline CDR1 is SEHNR and CDR2 is FQNEAQ (reference sequence). This CDR3 comprises 14 residues. The CDR3 DNA sequence: TGTTCCAGCAGCTTAGGACAGAAATCCTACGAGCAGTACGTC. This gives the protein CSSSLGQKSYEQYV.

The rearrangement links TRBV5-6 to TRBJ1-3, with D perhaps matching TRBD1 (5 bases). V was clipped by 4 bases and J by 3 bases, with 17 bases between them. Per the germline V gene, CDR1 is SGHDT and CDR2 is YYEEEE. CDR3 length: 16 amino acids. The CDR3 spells CASSPRTGVGGNTIYF. The CDR3 DNA reads TGTGCCAGCAGCCCAAGGACGGGGGTTGGTGGAAACACCATATATTTT.

V and J are TRBV11-3 and TRBJ1-1; D ambiguous. V was trimmed by 5 bases and J by 4 bases, leaving 14 bases between them. Germline V gene lookup returns CDR1 SGHNT and CDR2 YENEEA. The CDR3 consists of 14 residues. The CDR3 DNA reads as TGTGCCAGCAGCAAAACGCCGGGAAGCACTGAAGCTTTCTTT. Translated: CASSKTPGSTEAFF.

J is TRBJ1-5 and V is TRBV5-1; D is perhaps TRBD1 (5 bases). The CDR3 spans 14 residues. Germline CDR1 SGHRS, CDR2 YFSETQ. V lost 2 bases to trimming and J lost 3 bases, with 9 bases between them. The CDR3 sequence: CASSFGGDNQPQHF. As DNA, the CDR3 is TGCGCCAGCAGCTTTGGAGGGGACAATCAGCCCCAGCATTTT.

The CDR3 DNA follows: TGTGCCAGCGCCGGGACAGGGTACCGAAATCAGCCCCAGCATTTT. Translation: CASAGTGYRNQPQHF. J is TRBJ1-5 and V is TRBV6-5, with TRBD1 matching 9 bases. Germline loops: CDR1 MNHEY, CDR2 SVGAGI. Trimming took 8 bases from V and 4 from J; bases not matched to a gene: 9. The CDR3 length is 15 residues.

This clone was observed a few times. The chain joins TRBV19 to TRBJ1-1; tentative D call: TRBD1 (5 bases). Trimming removed 5 bases at V and 7 bases at J, with 14 bases between. Germline V gives CDR1 LNHDA, CDR2 SQIVND (reference sequence). The CDR3 runs 13 residues. CDR3 residues: CASSVRGGGEAFF. The DNA for the CDR3 is TGTGCCAGTAGTGTAAGGGGTGGCGGTGAAGCTTTCTTT.

The chain has TRBV7-9 and TRBJ2-3; 10 bases agree with TRBD1. Germline CDR1 reads SEHNR; CDR2 reads FQNEAQ (reference sequence). V gave up 5 bases and J gave up 2 bases; unmatched junction bases: 10. CDR3 length: 17 amino acids. The CDR3: CASSERTDRGYTDTQYF. The CDR3 coding sequence is TGTGCCAGCAGCGAGCGAACGGACAGGGGGTACACAGATACGCAGTATTTT.

This clone has only a few counts. V and J are TRBV4-3 and TRBJ2-2, with 9 bases that match TRBD2. This CDR3 has 15 residues. Losses at the gene ends were 6 bases for V and 7 bases for J; bases not matched to a gene: 9. Germline CDR1 is LGHNA and CDR2 is YSLEER. The CDR3 region is CASRDSGSSGGELFF. DNA for the CDR3: TGCGCCAGCAGGGATAGCGGGAGTTCCGGCGGGGAGCTGTTTTTT.

This clone showed up just a few times. The chain has TRBV13 and TRBJ2-7; D call uncertain. Trimming removed 3 bases at V and 2 bases at J, with 8 bases between. This CDR3 comprises 13 residues. From germline, CDR1 is PRHDT and CDR2 FYEKMQ (reference sequence). The CDR3 region is CASSLWAAYEQYF. For the CDR3, the DNA is TGTGCCAGCAGCTTGTGGGCCGCCTACGAGCAGTACTTC.

The V and J genes are TRBV19 and TRBJ1-5; weak D call: TRBD1 (5 bases). The CDR3 has 15 residues. Trimming left V 3 bases short and J 11 bases short, with 20 bases between. The germline V gene has CDR1 LNHDA and CDR2 SQIVND (reference sequence). CDR3 sequence (DNA): TGTGCCAGTAGTATGCGGACGGGACCTACGGGGGCCCAGCATTTT. This translates into CASSMRTGPTGAQHF.